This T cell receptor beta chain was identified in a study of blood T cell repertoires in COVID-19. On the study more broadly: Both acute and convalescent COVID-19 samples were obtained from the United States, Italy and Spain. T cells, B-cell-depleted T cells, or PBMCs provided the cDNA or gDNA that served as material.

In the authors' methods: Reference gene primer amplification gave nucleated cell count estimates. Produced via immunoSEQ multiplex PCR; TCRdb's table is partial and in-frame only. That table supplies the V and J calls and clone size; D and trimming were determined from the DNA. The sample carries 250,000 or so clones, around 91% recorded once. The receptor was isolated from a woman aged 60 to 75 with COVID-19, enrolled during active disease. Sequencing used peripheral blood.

DNA of the CDR3: TGTGCCAGCAGTTTATCAGGGGTCGAAGTAGCTTTCTTT. This translates into CASSLSGVEVAFF. V is TRBV27 and J is TRBJ1-1; TRBD1 might be the D (5 bases). This CDR3 has 13 amino acids. The germline CDR1 and CDR2 sequences are MNHEY and SMNVEV (reference sequence). The ends were cut back, 0 bases at V and 10 bases at J, with 12 bases in the middle.